This TCR beta chain was observed in a study of T-cell reconstitution after alpha-beta-depleted transplantation in children. This clonotype was observed many times. Molecular barcoding with unique molecular identifiers was used for the TCRbeta library. TCRdb independently ran MiXCR on the PCR reads; one entry per CDR3 protein. The sample has hundreds of thousands of distinct CDR3 sequences, around 7.8% seen once; the top ten hold just under 6.5%. V dropped 1 base and J dropped 5; count of bases not matched to a gene: 9. CDR1 and CDR2 (germline): SGHVS, FNYEAQ. The CDR3 has 17 residues. The rearrangement links TRBV7-6 to TRBJ2-3; 10 nucleotides match TRBD2. This sample comprised PBMCs, mostly from graft donor cells, obtained 180 days after TCRalphabeta/CD19-depleted stem cell transplant. The TCR comes from a male patient younger than 18 who had a stem cell transplant for acute lymphoblastic leukemia, so the T cells may come from the graft donor. The CDR3 DNA sequence: TGTGCCAGCAGCTTAGTGGACAGCGGGAGGGCCGGAGATACGCAGTATTTT. It codes for CASSLVDSGRAGDTQYF.